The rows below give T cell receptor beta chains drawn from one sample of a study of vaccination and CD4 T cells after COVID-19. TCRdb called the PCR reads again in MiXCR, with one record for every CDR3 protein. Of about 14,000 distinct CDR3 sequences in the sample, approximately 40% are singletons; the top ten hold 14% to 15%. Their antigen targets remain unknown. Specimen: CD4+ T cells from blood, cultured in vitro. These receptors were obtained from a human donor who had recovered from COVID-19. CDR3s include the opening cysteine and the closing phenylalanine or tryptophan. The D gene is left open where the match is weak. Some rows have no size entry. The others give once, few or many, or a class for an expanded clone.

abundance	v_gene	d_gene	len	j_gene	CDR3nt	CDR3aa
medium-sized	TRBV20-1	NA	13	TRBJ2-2	TGCAGTGCTGGACGACTAGTCGGCGGGGAGCTGTTTTTT	CSAGRLVGGELFF
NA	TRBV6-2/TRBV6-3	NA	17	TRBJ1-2	TGTGCCAGCAGTCCCCTTTCGGACAGCCGCATGAGCTATGGCTACACCTTC	CASSPLSDSRMSYGYTF
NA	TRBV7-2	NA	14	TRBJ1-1	TGTGCCAGCAGCTTAGTGGGGTGGGGCACTGGAGCTTTCTTT	CASSLVGWGTGAFF
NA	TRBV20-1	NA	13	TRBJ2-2	TGCAGTGCGGGCGCCACGAACACCGGGGAGCTGTTTTTT	CSAGATNTGELFF
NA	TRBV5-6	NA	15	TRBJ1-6	TGTGCCAGCAGCTTGCAGCAGGGGCTAGCTTCACCCCTCCACTTT	CASSLQQGLASPLHF
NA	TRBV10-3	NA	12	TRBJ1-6	TGTGCCGTACAGGGTCGTGATTCACCCCTCCACTTT	CAVQGRDSPLHF
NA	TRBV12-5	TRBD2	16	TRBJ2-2	TGTGCTAGTGGTTACCTAGCGGGGAACTTTGCCGGGGAGCTGTTTTTT	CASGYLAGNFAGELFF
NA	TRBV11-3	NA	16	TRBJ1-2	TGTGCCAGCAGCTTAGAAGGGAGAGCCTCTAACTATGGCTACACCTTC	CASSLEGRASNYGYTF
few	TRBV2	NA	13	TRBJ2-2	TGTGCCAGCCGGCGGGTGAACACCGGGGAGCTGTTTTTT	CASRRVNTGELFF
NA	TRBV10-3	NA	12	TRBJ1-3	TGTGCCATCAAAGACGGAGAGGTCACCATATATTTT	CAIKDGEVTIYF
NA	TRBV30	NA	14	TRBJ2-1	TGTGCCTGGAGTGAACTGCGGAACATCAATGAGCAGTTCTTC	CAWSELRNINEQFF
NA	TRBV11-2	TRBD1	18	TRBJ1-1	TGTGCCAGCAGCCCCTCCCCCGGGACAGGCCGATATGACACTGAAGCTTTCTTT	CASSPSPGTGRYDTEAFF
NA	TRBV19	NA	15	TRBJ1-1	TGTGCCAGTAGTCCGCGGCTCCGGCTGGGATCTGAAGCTTTCTTT	CASSPRLRLGSEAFF
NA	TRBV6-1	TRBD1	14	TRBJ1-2	TGTGCCAGCAGTGCAGAACAGGGGGCGGGGGGCTACACCTTC	CASSAEQGAGGYTF
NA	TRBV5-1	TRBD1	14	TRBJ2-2	TGCGCCAGCCGACCTACAGGGGACACCGGGGAGCTGTTTTTT	CASRPTGDTGELFF
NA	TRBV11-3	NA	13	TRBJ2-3	TGTGCCAGCAGCTTATATTTACGGGACACGCAGTATTTT	CASSLYLRDTQYF
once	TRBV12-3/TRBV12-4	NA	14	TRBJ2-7	TGTGCCAGCAGTTCCCTCGGCGGACTATACGAGCAGTACTTC	CASSSLGGLYEQYF
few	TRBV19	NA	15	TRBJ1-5	TGTGCCAGTAGTAACTCCGCAGGGACTGGTCAGCCCCAGCATTTT	CASSNSAGTGQPQHF
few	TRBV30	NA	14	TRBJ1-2	TGTGCCTGGTCAACCCGGGACTACGGCTATGGCTACACCTTC	CAWSTRDYGYGYTF
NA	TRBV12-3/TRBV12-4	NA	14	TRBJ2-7	TGTGCCAGCAGTGACAGTTTTTCTCCGTACGAGCAGTACTTC	CASSDSFSPYEQYF
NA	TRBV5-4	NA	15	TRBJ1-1	TGTGCCAGCACCGTCGGAGGACAGCAGGGGACTGAAGCTTTCTTT	CASTVGGQQGTEAFF
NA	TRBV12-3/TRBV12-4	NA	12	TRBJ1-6	TGTGCCAGCAGGTCAGGGAATTCACCCCTCCACTTT	CASRSGNSPLHF
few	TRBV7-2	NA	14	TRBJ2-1	TGTGCCAGCAGCAAGGGGCTAACCTACAATGAGCAGTTCTTC	CASSKGLTYNEQFF
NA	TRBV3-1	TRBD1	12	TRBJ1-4	TGTGCCAGCAGCCTTAGACAGGGAGGTCTCTCTTTT	CASSLRQGGLSF
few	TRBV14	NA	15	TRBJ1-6	TGTGCCAGCAGCCATCTACAGGGAGAGGGGTCACCCCTCCACTTT	CASSHLQGEGSPLHF
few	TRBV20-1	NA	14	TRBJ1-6	TGCAGTGCTAGAGGTCAGCCCTATAATTCACCCCTCCACTTT	CSARGQPYNSPLHF
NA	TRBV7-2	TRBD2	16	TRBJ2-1	TGTGCCAGCAGCCGGGGACTAGCGGTCTCCTACAATGAGCAGTTCTTC	CASSRGLAVSYNEQFF
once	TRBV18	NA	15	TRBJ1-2	TGTGCCAGCTCAAGCGCGGCAGAGCACATCGCGGGCTACACCTTC	CASSSAAEHIAGYTF
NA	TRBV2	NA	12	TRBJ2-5	TGTGCCAGCAGTATCGGGACCGAGACCCAGTACTTC	CASSIGTETQYF
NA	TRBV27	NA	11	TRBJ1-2	TGTGCCAGCAGTCATAACTATGGCTACACCTTC	CASSHNYGYTF
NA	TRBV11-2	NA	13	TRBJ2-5	TGTGCCAGCACCTTAAGTGGGGGGGAGACCCAGTACTTC	CASTLSGGETQYF
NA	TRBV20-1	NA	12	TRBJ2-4	TGCAGTGCCAGACTAGCCAAAAACATTCAGTACTTC	CSARLAKNIQYF
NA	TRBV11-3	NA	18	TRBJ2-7	TGTGCCAGCAGCTTAGACCCCCCCGGCAGGGAATCCTCCTACGAGCAGTACTTC	CASSLDPPGRESSYEQYF
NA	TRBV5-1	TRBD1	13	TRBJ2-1	TGCGCCAGCAGCTTAGTTCCAGGGGGTGAGCAGTTCTTC	CASSLVPGGEQFF
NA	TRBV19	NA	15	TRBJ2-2	TGTGCCAGTAGTATCCCAGGGATTAGGACCGGGGAGCTGTTTTTT	CASSIPGIRTGELFF
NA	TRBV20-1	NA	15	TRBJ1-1	TGCAGTGTTATTATACCGGGACGGCAGAACACTGAAGCTTTCTTT	CSVIIPGRQNTEAFF
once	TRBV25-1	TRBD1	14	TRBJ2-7	TGTGCCAGCAGTGGAAGGACAGGGTTCCACGAGCAGTACTTC	CASSGRTGFHEQYF
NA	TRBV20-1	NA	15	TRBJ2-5	TGCAGTGCTAGAGGGTCCCAGTTCTACCAAGAGACCCAGTACTTC	CSARGSQFYQETQYF
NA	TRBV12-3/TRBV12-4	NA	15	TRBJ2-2	TGTGCCAGCAGACGCCCCCGGGCCTACACCGGGGAGCTGTTTTTT	CASRRPRAYTGELFF
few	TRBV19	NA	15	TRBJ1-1	TGTGCCAGTAGTTTCCTTTCTGGGGTGAACACTGAAGCTTTCTTT	CASSFLSGVNTEAFF
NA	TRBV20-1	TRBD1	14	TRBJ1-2	TGCAGTGCAAAACCGGGACAGGGCCCCTATGGCTACACCTTC	CSAKPGQGPYGYTF
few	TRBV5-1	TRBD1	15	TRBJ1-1	TGCGCCAGCAGCGGGGGGGACAGGAGGAACACTGAAGCTTTCTTT	CASSGGDRRNTEAFF